This T cell receptor beta chain was found in a study of cytomegalovirus exposure and HLA in healthy donors. Study overall: Genotyping of 400 or so donors showed that around 86% belonged to the Caucasian-associated ancestry cluster. Study findings and constraints: Relative to the roughly 690-donor mean, N-insertions were reportedly fewer in an Asian-associated ancestry cluster in a later analysis. Several top significant clusters appeared, in a later analysis, to be linked to common viral pathogens.

13 Jbeta primers and 60 Vbeta primers were used for the PCR. Sequenced by immunoSEQ multiplex PCR; TCRdb stores in-frame clones only, minus some. This sample has 190,000 or so clones; 80% to 85% occur once, and the top ten carry around 1.6%. Germline V CDR1 and CDR2: SNHLY, FYNNEI. CDR3 length equals 14 residues. J gave up 3 bases and V 8 bases, and 5 bases lay outside the gene matches. A remark on this clone: Antigen specificity is unknown.

The sequenced sample consisted of PBMCs. This TCR was recovered from a man aged 50 to 60 in good health and CMV-seronegative. The chain combines TRBV2 with TRBJ2-5, with 11 bases aligning to TRBD2. The CDR3: CASALTSGKETQYF. The CDR3 DNA is TGTGCCAGCGCCCTGACTAGCGGGAAAGAGACCCAGTACTTC.